This T cell receptor beta chain was sequenced during a study of blood T cell repertoires in COVID-19. Study-wide context: PBMCs, B-cell-depleted T cells, or T cells were the source of the cDNA or gDNA that made up the material.

In the authors' methods: The assay estimated nucleated cells by amplifying reference gene primers. This table comes from immunoSEQ multiplex PCR, and its TCRdb copy is limited to in-frame clones, with some not included. V, J and clone size derive from that table, while D and trimming were established from the DNA sequence. The data show roughly 100,000 clones, about nine tenths seen once. CDR1 is SGDLS and CDR2 is YYNGEE in the germline V gene. Deletions cut 2 bases from V and 3 bases from J, with 12 bases between. This CDR3 is built from 15 residues. The sequence was collected from a woman of 80 years or more in a cohort sampled during active COVID-19. The source material was peripheral blood. The V gene is TRBV9, the J gene TRBJ1-5; D call uncertain. Here the CDR3 DNA reads TGTGCCAGCAGCGTTGGTTCCGGGAACAATCAGCCCCAGCATTTT. Protein: CASSVGSGNNQPQHF.